This TCR beta chain came from a study of CXCR4 blockade with PD-1 therapy in pancreatic cancer. The repertoire was sequenced with immunoSEQ multiplex PCR; TCRdb's copy has only in-frame clones and lacks some. The sample carries more than 1,500 clones, over 35% recorded once. As concerns this clone: The antigen is undetermined.

Whole-study findings and limits: Convergent selection by common tumor antigens was suggested by nucleotide rearrangement counts. Survival did not correlate with tumor clonality, which averaged 0.14 versus 0.05. Only TCRbeta chains were sequenced here.

The CDR3 consists of 13 residues. CDR1 MDHEN and CDR2 SYDVKM come from the germline V gene. Trimming shortened V by 6 bases and J by 3 bases, and 11 bases separated the two germline ends. Patients who provided the archived tumor blocks had not received neoadjuvant therapy before surgery. The receptor's source is a human donor with pancreatic ductal adenocarcinoma. This chain connects TRBV28 to TRBJ1-1; the D is unclear. Sequences were obtained from tumor tissue. CDR3 protein: CASSRGVDTEAFF. As DNA, the CDR3 is TGTGCCAGCAGCCGCGGGGTGGACACTGAAGCTTTCTTT.